A selection of T cell receptor beta chains follows, all from one sample in a study of blood T cell repertoires in COVID-19. The protocol was immunoSEQ multiplex PCR, while the TCRdb copy is restricted to in-frame clones and leaves out a portion. Among under 200,000 clones, almost 90% were seen once, and the ten largest hold under 2%. The sequenced sample was peripheral blood. These TCRs come from a man between 18 and 29 years old with active or convalescent COVID-19. Both conserved end residues are part of each CDR3. D genes are given only for firm matches. Clone size, where shown, is once, few, many, or a class for clones that have expanded.

d_call j_call clone_size v_call cdr3_aa cdr3_nt
TRBD1 TRBJ1-5 NA TRBV6-1 CASSSRTGGYTQHF TGTGCCAGCAGTTCGAGGACAGGGGGGTATACCCAGCATTTT
TRBD1 TRBJ1-1 NA TRBV7-2 CASSFAGTGNTEAFF TGTGCCAGCAGCTTTGCCGGGACAGGGAACACTGAAGCTTTCTTT
TRBD1 TRBJ2-2 NA TRBV19 CASSMTRQGFSTGELFF TGTGCCAGTAGTATGACACGACAGGGGTTTAGCACCGGGGAGCTGTTTTTT
TRBD1 TRBJ1-1 NA TRBV10-1 CASSDPQTGANTEAFF TGCGCCAGCAGTGACCCCCAGACAGGGGCGAACACTGAAGCTTTCTTT
NA TRBJ1-5 NA TRBV30 CAWGSPHGGFSNQPQHF TGTGCCTGGGGTTCCCCCCACGGTGGTTTTAGCAATCAGCCCCAGCATTTT
NA TRBJ1-2 NA TRBV5-1 CASSYQGLGYTF TGCGCCAGCAGCTATCAGGGGTTGGGCTACACCTTC
TRBD1 TRBJ1-6 NA TRBV27 CASRPTGGNSPLHF TGTGCCAGCAGACCCACAGGGGGGAATTCACCCCTCCACTTT
NA TRBJ1-3 NA TRBV7-9 CASSWGGSSGNTIYF TGTGCCAGCAGCTGGGGGGGCAGCTCTGGAAACACCATATATTTT
NA TRBJ1-2 NA TRBV19 CASSTTRDTKGHGYTF TGTGCCAGTAGTACCACCCGGGACACTAAAGGGCATGGCTACACCTTC
NA TRBJ2-2 NA TRBV5-1 CASSFVWERGTGELFF TGCGCCAGCAGCTTTGTTTGGGAGAGAGGCACCGGGGAGCTGTTTTTT
NA TRBJ1-2 NA TRBV19 CASSISVQGRGYGYTF TGTGCCAGTAGTATTTCTGTACAGGGCCGGGGCTATGGCTACACCTTC
NA TRBJ1-1 NA TRBV10-3 CAISESRTAGTEAFF TGTGCCATCAGTGAGTCGAGGACAGCTGGCACTGAAGCTTTCTTT
NA TRBJ1-5 NA TRBV12-3/TRBV12-4 CASSFINQPQHF TGTGCCAGCAGTTTTATTAATCAGCCCCAGCATTTT
TRBD1 TRBJ1-5 NA TRBV7-8 CASSFMGQGPRSNQPQHF TGTGCCAGCAGCTTTATGGGACAGGGGCCCCGTAGCAATCAGCCCCAGCATTTT
NA TRBJ1-2 NA TRBV18 CASSPSGFGYGYTF TGTGCCAGCTCACCGTCAGGGTTTGGCTATGGCTACACCTTC
NA TRBJ1-2 NA TRBV6-5 CASSPHNYGYTF TGTGCCAGCAGTCCCCATAACTATGGCTACACCTTC
NA TRBJ1-2 few TRBV30 CAWSIGQGHYGYTF TGTGCCTGGAGTATAGGGCAGGGGCACTATGGCTACACCTTC
NA TRBJ2-5 NA TRBV28 CASSISVETQYF TGTGCCAGCAGTATCAGCGTGGAGACCCAGTACTTC
NA TRBJ1-2 NA TRBV3-1/TRBV3-2 CASSLFPRENHGYTF TGTGCCAGCAGCCTATTTCCAAGGGAGAACCATGGCTACACCTTC
TRBD1 TRBJ1-4 NA TRBV12-5 CASGPSRQGAPEKLFF TGTGCTAGTGGTCCCTCCCGACAGGGGGCGCCGGAAAAACTGTTTTTT
NA TRBJ2-3 NA TRBV9 CASSVATRGPLSDTQYF TGTGCCAGCAGCGTAGCTACCAGGGGTCCTCTTTCAGATACGCAGTATTTT
NA TRBJ2-2 once TRBV19 CASSRQPNTGELFF TGTGCCAGTAGTAGACAGCCCAACACCGGGGAGCTGTTTTTT
TRBD1 TRBJ1-2 NA TRBV11-2 CASKTGAASGGYTF TGTGCCAGCAAAACAGGGGCGGCGTCCGGTGGCTACACCTTC
TRBD1 TRBJ1-1 NA TRBV5-4 CASRPGQGFITEAFF TGTGCCAGCAGACCGGGACAGGGTTTTATCACTGAAGCTTTCTTT
TRBD1 TRBJ1-2 NA TRBV5-1 CASSLEGQRYGYTF TGCGCCAGCAGCTTGGAGGGACAGAGATATGGCTACACCTTC
TRBD1 TRBJ2-3 NA TRBV19 CASRKKTGTGATDTQYF TGTGCCAGTAGAAAAAAGACCGGGACAGGGGCCACAGATACGCAGTATTTT
TRBD1 TRBJ2-5 NA TRBV19 CASRQTGAETQYF TGTGCCAGTAGACAGACAGGGGCGGAGACCCAGTACTTC
NA TRBJ1-6 NA TRBV2 CASSEGVSNSPLHF TGTGCCAGCAGTGAAGGAGTCTCTAATTCACCCCTCCACTTT
TRBD2 TRBJ2-1 NA TRBV2 CAASGGAGYNEQFF TGTGCCGCCAGCGGGGGGGCGGGCTACAATGAGCAGTTCTTC
TRBD1 TRBJ1-3 NA TRBV4-1 CASEGAKPSGNTIYF TGCGCGTCTGAGGGGGCCAAACCCTCTGGAAACACCATATATTTT
TRBD2 TRBJ2-2 NA TRBV19 CASSTRLAGVLNSGGELFF TGTGCCAGTAGTACCAGACTAGCGGGAGTTTTAAATTCAGGCGGGGAGCTGTTTTTT
TRBD2 TRBJ2-7 NA TRBV7-8 CASSLAAGVVYEQYF TGTGCCAGCAGCTTAGCTGCGGGAGTTGTCTACGAGCAGTACTTC
TRBD2 TRBJ2-1 NA TRBV29-1 CSVTSGIYNEQFF TGCAGCGTCACTAGCGGCATTTACAATGAGCAGTTCTTC
NA TRBJ2-1 NA TRBV5-1 CASNEQRANNEQFF TGCGCCAGCAACGAACAGCGGGCTAACAATGAGCAGTTCTTC
TRBD2 TRBJ2-1 NA TRBV5-8 CASNLIVGLAGYNEQFF TGTGCCAGCAACTTAATCGTGGGACTAGCGGGGTACAATGAGCAGTTCTTC
NA TRBJ2-7 NA TRBV5-1 CASSLGTDFYEQYF TGCGCCAGCAGCTTGGGGACAGATTTCTACGAGCAGTACTTC
TRBD2 TRBJ2-2 NA TRBV18 CASSTSGGPTGELFF TGTGCCAGCTCGACTAGCGGGGGCCCTACCGGGGAGCTGTTTTTT
TRBD1 TRBJ1-6 NA TRBV5-4 CASSFKIAGGYNSPLHF TGTGCCAGCAGCTTTAAGATCGCAGGGGGCTATAATTCACCCCTCCACTTT
TRBD1 TRBJ2-5 NA TRBV2 CASSEDRGLQETQYF TGTGCCAGCAGTGAGGACAGGGGTCTCCAAGAGACCCAGTACTTC
TRBD1 TRBJ2-7 NA TRBV7-9 CASSLEGGYYEQYF TGTGCCAGCAGCTTAGAAGGGGGCTATTACGAGCAGTACTTC
TRBD1 TRBJ1-5 NA TRBV30 CACRTGYQPQHF TGTGCCTGTAGGACAGGGTATCAGCCCCAGCATTTT
NA TRBJ2-1 NA TRBV5-4 CASSSPQDNRVPFF TGTGCCAGCAGCTCCCCCCAAGATAACAGGGTACCGTTCTTC
NA TRBJ1-5 NA TRBV19 CASSGLAVRANQPQHF TGTGCCAGTAGTGGGTTGGCGGTGCGCGCAAATCAGCCCCAGCATTTT
TRBD2 TRBJ2-5 once TRBV7-2 CASSLALRVAGGGETQYF TGTGCCAGCAGCTTAGCTCTCCGGGTCGCGGGAGGCGGGGAGACCCAGTACTTC
TRBD1 TRBJ2-3 NA TRBV29-1 CSVEDIIGGTGFEFSDTQYF TGCAGCGTTGAAGATATAATAGGTGGGACAGGGTTCGAGTTTTCAGATACGCAGTATTTT
NA TRBJ2-3 NA TRBV21-1 CASSTGTPLRTQYF TGTGCCAGCAGCACCGGGACTCCACTTCGTACGCAGTATTTT
NA TRBJ1-1 NA TRBV29-1 CSVEGPRDTEAFF TGCAGCGTTGAAGGCCCCAGGGACACTGAAGCTTTCTTT
TRBD1 TRBJ1-5 NA TRBV30 CAWSSGQGDQPQHF TGTGCCTGGAGTTCAGGACAGGGGGATCAGCCCCAGCATTTT
NA TRBJ2-3 NA TRBV18 CASSPLADTDTQYF TGTGCCAGCTCACCACTAGCGGACACAGATACGCAGTATTTT
TRBD1 TRBJ1-2 NA TRBV29-1 CSVEEWQGANGYTF TGCAGCGTTGAAGAGTGGCAGGGGGCAAATGGCTACACCTTC
NA TRBJ1-1 once TRBV2 CASRLPPNTEAFF TGTGCCAGCCGACTCCCCCCGAACACTGAAGCTTTCTTT
TRBD1 TRBJ1-6 NA TRBV4-1 CASRQTHDHTGVYNSPLHF TGCGCCAGCAGGCAAACCCACGACCACACAGGGGTGTATAATTCACCCCTCCACTTT
NA TRBJ2-5 NA TRBV9 CASSVGEETQYF TGTGCCAGCAGCGTAGGTGAGGAGACCCAGTACTTC
NA TRBJ2-7 NA TRBV7-2 CASSPAGGPDTYEQYF TGTGCCAGCAGCCCTGCCGGCGGGCCTGATACCTACGAGCAGTACTTC
NA TRBJ2-7 NA TRBV7-2 CASSLGPSGSSYEQYF TGTGCCAGCAGCCTCGGTCCAAGCGGAAGCTCCTACGAGCAGTACTTC